The sequence of this T cell receptor (beta chain) was determined in a study of blood T cells in healthy people across ages. Combining a sample-barcoded 5' primer with a J-beta primer mix, a second PCR ran for about 7 to 11 cycles. TCRdb ran MiXCR on the 5' RACE reads and lists one entry per CDR3 protein. The sample has almost 800,000 distinct CDR3 sequences, 58% seen once; the top ten hold roughly 22%. Drawing of peripheral blood yielded about 10 milliliters from each donor. Study-level results: Estimates based on one million T cells were treated as lower bounds.

About this clonotype: Its specificity is not known.

V shed 5 bases, J shed 7 bases, and the junction held 13 bases outside the gene matches. Germline lookup yields CDR1 SNHLY and CDR2 FYNNEI. The CDR3 runs 16 residues. The rearrangement links TRBV2 to TRBJ1-5; 8 bases align to TRBD1. This receptor was identified in a man in his thirties or forties in good health. The source material was blood. The CDR3 spells CASSPSGTGFGQPQHF. In DNA, the CDR3 is TGTGCCAGCAGTCCTAGCGGGACAGGTTTTGGGCAGCCCCAGCATTTT.